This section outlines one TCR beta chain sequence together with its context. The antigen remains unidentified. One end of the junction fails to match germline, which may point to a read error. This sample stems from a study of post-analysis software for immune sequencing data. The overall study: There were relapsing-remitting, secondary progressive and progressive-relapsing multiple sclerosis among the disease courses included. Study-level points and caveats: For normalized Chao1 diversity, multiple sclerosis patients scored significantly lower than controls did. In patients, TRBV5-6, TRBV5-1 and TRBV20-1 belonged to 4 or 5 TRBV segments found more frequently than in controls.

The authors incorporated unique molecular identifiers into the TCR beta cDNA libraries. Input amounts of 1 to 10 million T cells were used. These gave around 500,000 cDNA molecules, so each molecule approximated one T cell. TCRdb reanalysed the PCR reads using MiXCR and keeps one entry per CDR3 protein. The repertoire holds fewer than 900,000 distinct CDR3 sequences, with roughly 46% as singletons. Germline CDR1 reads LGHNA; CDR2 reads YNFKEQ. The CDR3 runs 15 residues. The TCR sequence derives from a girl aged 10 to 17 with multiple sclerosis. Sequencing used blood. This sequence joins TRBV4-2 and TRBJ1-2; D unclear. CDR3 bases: TGTGCCAGCAGCCAAGATGTCGGAGCTAACTATGGCCACACCTTC. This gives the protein CASSQDVGANYGHTF.